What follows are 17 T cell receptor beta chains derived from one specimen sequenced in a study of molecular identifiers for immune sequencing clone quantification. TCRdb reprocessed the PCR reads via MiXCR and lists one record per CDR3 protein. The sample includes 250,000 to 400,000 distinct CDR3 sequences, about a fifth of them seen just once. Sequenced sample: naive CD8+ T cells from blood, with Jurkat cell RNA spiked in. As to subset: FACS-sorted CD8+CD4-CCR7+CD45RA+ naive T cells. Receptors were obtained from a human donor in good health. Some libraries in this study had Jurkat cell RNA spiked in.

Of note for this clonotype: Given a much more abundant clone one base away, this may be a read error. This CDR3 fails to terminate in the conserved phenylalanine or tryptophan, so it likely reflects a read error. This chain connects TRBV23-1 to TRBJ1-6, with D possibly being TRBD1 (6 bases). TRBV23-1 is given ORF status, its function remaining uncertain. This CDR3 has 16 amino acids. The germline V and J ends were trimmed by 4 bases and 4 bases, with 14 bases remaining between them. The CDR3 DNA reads TGCGCCAGCAGTCCTCGCGGGACACTATATAATTCACCCCTCCACCTT. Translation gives CASSPRGTLYNSPLHL.

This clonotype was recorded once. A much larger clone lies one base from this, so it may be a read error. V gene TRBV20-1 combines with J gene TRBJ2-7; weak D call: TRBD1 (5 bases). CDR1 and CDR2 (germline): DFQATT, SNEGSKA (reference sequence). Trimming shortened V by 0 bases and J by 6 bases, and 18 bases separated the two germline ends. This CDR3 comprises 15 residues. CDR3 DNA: TGCAGTGCTAGAGATTGGAAGGGGATGCACCTCGAGCAGTACTTC. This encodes CSARDWKGMHLEQYF.

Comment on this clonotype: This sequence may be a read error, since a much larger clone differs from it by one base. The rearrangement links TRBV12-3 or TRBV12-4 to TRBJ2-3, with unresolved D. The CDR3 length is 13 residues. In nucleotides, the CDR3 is TGTGCCGGCAGTTGGGTTAGCACAGATACGCAGTATTTT. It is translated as CAGSWVSTDTQYF.

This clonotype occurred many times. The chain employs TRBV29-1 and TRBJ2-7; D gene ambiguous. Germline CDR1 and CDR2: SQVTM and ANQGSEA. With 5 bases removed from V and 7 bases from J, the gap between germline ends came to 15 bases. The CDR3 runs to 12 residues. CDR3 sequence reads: CSVIRTLGEQYF. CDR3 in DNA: TGCAGCGTTATCAGAACCTTGGGGGAGCAGTACTTC.

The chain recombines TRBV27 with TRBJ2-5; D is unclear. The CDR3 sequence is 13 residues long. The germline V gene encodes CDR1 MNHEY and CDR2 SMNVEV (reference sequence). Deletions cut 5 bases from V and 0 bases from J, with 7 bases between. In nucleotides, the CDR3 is TGTGCCAGCAGTCCCCAGCACCAAGAGACCCAGTACTTC. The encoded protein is CASSPQHQETQYF.

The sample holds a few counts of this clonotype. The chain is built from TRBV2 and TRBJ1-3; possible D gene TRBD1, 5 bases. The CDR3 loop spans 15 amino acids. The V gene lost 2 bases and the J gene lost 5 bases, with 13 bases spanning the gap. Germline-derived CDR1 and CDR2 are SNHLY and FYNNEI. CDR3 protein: CASSEQSGSRNTIYF. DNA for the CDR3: TGTGCCAGCAGTGAACAATCAGGGTCAAGAAACACCATATATTTT.

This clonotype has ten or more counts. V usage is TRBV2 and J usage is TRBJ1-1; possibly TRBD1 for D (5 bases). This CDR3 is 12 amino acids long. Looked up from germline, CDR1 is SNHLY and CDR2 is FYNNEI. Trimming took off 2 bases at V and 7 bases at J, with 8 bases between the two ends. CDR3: CASSELGVEAFF. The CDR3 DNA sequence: TGTGCCAGCAGTGAATTGGGGGTTGAAGCTTTCTTT.

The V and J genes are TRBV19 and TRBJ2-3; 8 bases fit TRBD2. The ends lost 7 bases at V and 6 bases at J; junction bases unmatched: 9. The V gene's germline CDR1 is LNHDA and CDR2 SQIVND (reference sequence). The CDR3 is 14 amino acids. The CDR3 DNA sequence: TGTGCCAGTAAAATAGGAGCGGGAGCCGATACGCAGTATTTT. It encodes CASKIGAGADTQYF.

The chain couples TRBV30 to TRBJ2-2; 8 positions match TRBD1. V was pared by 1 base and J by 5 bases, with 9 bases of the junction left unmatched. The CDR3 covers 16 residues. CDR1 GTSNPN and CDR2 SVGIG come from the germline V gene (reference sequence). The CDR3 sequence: CAWSARLTGATGELFF. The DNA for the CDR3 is TGTGCCTGGAGTGCTCGGCTGACAGGGGCAACCGGGGAGCTGTTTTTT.

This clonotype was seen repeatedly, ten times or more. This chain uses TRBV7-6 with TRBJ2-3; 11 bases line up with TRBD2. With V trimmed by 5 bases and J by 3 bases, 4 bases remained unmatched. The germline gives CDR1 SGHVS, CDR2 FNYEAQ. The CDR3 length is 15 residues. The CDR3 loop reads CASSLGLAATDTQYF. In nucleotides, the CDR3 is TGTGCCAGCAGCCTGGGACTAGCGGCTACAGATACGCAGTATTTT.

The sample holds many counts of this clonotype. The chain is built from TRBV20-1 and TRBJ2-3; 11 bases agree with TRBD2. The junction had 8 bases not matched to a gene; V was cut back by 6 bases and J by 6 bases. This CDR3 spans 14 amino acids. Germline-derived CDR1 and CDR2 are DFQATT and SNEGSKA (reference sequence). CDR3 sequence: CSATLLAGVDTQYF. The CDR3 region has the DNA TGCAGTGCAACCTTACTAGCGGGAGTGGATACGCAGTATTTT.

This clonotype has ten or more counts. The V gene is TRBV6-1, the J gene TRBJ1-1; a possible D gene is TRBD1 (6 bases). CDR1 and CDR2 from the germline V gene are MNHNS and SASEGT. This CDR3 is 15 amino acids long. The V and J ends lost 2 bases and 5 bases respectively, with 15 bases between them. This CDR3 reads CASSERGGGITEAFF. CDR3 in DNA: TGTGCCAGCAGTGAACGAGGAGGGGGGATAACTGAAGCTTTCTTT.

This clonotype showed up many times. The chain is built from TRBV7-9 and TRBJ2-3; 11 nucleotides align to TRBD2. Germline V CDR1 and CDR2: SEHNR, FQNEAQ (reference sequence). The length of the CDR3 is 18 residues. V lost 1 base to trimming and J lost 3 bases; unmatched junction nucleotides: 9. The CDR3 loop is CASSLVATSGSVTDTQYF. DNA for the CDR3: TGTGCCAGCAGCTTAGTTGCTACTAGCGGGAGTGTAACAGATACGCAGTATTTT.

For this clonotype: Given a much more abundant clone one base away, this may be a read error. In DNA, the CDR3 is TGTGCCAGTAGTAACGGGGGAAGCACAGATACGCAGTGTTTT. It codes for CASSNGGSTDTQCF. The chain carries TRBV19 and TRBJ2-3, with D maybe TRBD2 (6 bases). The CDR3 runs 14 residues. CDR1 is LNHDA, CDR2 SQIVND, per germline (reference sequence).

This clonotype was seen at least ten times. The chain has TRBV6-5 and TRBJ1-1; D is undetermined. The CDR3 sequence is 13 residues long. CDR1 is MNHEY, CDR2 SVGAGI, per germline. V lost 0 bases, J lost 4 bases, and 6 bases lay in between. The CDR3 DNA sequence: TGTGCCAGCAGTTACTCGAGGAGCACTGAAGCTTTCTTT. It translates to CASSYSRSTEAFF.

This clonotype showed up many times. The chain's CDR3 is CASSVTSGFTGELFF. CDR3 in DNA: TGTGCCAGCAGCGTAACTAGCGGGTTCACCGGGGAGCTGTTTTTT. V is TRBV9 and J is TRBJ2-2, with TRBD2 matching over 9 bases. In germline, CDR1 is SGDLS, CDR2 YYNGEE. This CDR3 spans 15 amino acids. The junction had 2 bases not matched to a gene; V was cut back by 1 base and J by 4 bases. Combining the CDR3 with reference TRBV9 and TRBJ2-2 gives the whole variable domain DSGVTQTPKHLITATGQRVTLRCSPRSGDLSVYWYQQSLDQGLQFLIQYYNGEERAKGNILERFSAQQFPDLHSELNLSSLELGDSALYFCASSVTSGFTGELFFGEGSRLTVL.

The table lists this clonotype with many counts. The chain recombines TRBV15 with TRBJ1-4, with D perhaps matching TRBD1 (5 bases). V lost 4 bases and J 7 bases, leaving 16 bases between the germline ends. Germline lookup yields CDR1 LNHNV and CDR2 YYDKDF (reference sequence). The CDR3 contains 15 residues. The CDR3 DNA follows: TGTGCCACCAGCATGGGAAGGGACCTTTTTGAAAAACTGTTTTTT. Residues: CATSMGRDLFEKLFF.